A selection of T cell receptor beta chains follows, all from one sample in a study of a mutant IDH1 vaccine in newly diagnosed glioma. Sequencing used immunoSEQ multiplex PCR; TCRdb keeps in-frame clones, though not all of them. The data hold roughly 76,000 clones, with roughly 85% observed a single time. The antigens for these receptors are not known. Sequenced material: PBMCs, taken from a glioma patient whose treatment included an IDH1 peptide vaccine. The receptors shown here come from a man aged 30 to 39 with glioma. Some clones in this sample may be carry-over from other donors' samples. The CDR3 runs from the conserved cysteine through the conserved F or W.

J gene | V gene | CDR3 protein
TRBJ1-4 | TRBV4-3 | CASSQDRTTNEKLFF
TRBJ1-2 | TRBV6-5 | CASSPHRLDYGYTF
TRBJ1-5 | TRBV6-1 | CASSEYPNQPQHF
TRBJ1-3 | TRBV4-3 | CASSQHDRGGGNTIYF
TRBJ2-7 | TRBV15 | CATSRDRAADEQYF
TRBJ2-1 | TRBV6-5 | CASSPLLASYNEQFF
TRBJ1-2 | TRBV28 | CASSLETANYGYTF
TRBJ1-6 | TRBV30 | CAWDRGGASPLHF
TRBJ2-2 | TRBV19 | CASTGGEGRDGELFF
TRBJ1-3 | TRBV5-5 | CASSLATGNTIYF
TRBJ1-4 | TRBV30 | CAWSVGQIEKLFF
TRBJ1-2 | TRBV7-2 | CASSLAPGQDRFGYGYTF
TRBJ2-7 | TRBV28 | CASSSGTKPYEQYF
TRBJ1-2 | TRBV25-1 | CASKGRANYGYTF